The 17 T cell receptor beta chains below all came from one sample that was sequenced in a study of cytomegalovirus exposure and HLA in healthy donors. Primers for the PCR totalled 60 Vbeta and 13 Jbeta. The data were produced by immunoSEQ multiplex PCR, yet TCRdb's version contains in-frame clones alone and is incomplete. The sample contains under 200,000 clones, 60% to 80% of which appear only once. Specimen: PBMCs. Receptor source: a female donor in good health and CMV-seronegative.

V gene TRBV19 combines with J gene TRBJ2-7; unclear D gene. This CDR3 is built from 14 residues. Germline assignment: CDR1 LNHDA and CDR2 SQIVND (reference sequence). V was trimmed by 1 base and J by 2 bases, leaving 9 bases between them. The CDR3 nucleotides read TGTGCCAGTAGTATAGTGGCAGGCACCTACGAGCAGTACTTC. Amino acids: CASSIVAGTYEQYF.

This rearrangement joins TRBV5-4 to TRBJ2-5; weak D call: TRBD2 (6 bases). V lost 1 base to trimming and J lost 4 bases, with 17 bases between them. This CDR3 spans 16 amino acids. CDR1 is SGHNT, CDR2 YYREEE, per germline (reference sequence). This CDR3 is CASSLRGRELGETQYF. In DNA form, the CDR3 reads TGTGCCAGCAGCTTGAGGGGCCGGGAGTTAGGAGAGACCCAGTACTTC.

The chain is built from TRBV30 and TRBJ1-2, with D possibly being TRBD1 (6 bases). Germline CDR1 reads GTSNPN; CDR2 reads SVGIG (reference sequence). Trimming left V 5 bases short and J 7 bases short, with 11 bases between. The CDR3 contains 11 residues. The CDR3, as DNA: TGTGCCTGGTCTCCAGGGGTTGGCTACACCTTC. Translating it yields CAWSPGVGYTF.

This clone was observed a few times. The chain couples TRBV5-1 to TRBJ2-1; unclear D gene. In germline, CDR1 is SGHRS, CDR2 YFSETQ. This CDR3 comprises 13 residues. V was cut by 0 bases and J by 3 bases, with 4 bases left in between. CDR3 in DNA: TGCGCCAGCAGCTTGGACTACTACAATGAGCAGTTCTTC. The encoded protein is CASSLDYYNEQFF.

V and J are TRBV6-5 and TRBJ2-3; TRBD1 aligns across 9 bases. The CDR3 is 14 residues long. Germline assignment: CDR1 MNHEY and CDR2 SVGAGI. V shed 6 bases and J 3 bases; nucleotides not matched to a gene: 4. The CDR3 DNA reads TGTGCCAGCAGGTGGGACAGGGAAACAGATACGCAGTATTTT. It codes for CASRWDRETDTQYF.

Here the CDR3 reads CASSRTGVVLGTSQETQYF. CDR3 bases: TGTGCCAGCAGCAGGACAGGGGTTGTTCTCGGGACTAGTCAAGAGACCCAGTACTTC. The chain uses TRBV28 and TRBJ2-5, with a weak D call TRBD1 (9 bases). The V and J ends lost 6 bases and 2 bases respectively, with 28 bases between them. This CDR3 is 19 amino acids long. Germline V gene sequence: CDR1 MDHEN, CDR2 SYDVKM.

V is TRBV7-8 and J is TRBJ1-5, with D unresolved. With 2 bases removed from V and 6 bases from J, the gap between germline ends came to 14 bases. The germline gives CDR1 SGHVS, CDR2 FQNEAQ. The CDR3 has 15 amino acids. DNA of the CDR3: TGTGCCAGCAGCTTACCAAACCGAGGGAGTCAGCCCCAGCATTTT. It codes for CASSLPNRGSQPQHF.

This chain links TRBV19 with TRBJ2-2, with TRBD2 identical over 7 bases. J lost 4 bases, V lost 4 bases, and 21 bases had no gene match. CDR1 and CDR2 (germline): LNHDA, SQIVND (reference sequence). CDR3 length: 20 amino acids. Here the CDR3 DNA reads TGTGCCAGTAGTAGTCTCGGGTTGAGAGGGAGACTAGCTGCCACCGGGGAGCTGTTTTTT. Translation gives CASSSLGLRGRLAATGELFF.

The chain's CDR3 is CASTASGIETQYF. As DNA, the CDR3 is TGTGCCAGTACGGCTAGCGGGATAGAGACCCAGTACTTC. The chain couples TRBV19 to TRBJ2-5; 9 nucleotides match TRBD2. V was pared by 7 bases and J by 4 bases, with 4 bases of the junction left unmatched. Germline CDR1 is LNHDA and CDR2 is SQIVND (reference sequence). CDR3 size: 13 residues.

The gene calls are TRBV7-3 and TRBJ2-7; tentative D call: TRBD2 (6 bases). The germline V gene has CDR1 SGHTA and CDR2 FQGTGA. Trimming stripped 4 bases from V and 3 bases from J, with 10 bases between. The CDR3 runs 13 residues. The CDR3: CASSSGLHYEQYF. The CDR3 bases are TGTGCCAGCAGCTCGGGACTTCACTACGAGCAGTACTTC.

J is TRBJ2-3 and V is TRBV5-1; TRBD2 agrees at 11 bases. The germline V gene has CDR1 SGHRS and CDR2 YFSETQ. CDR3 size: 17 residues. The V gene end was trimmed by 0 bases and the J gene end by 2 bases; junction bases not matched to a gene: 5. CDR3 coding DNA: TGCGCCAGCAGCTTGGGAGTAGCGGGGGGGTACACAGATACGCAGTATTTT. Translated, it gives CASSLGVAGGYTDTQYF.

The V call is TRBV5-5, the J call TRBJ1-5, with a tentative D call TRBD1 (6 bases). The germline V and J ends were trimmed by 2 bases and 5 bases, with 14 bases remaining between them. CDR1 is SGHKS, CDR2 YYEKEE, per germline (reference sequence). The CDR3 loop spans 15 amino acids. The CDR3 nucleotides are TGTGCCAGCAGCTTCGGTGGACAGCCTTATCAGCCCCAGCATTTT. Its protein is CASSFGGQPYQPQHF.

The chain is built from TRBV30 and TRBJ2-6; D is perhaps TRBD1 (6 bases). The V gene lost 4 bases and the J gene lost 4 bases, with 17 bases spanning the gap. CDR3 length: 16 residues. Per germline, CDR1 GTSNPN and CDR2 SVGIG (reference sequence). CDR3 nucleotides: TGTGCCTGGACCGAGGGGGAACTTCCCGGGGCCAACGTCCTGACTTTC. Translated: CAWTEGELPGANVLTF.

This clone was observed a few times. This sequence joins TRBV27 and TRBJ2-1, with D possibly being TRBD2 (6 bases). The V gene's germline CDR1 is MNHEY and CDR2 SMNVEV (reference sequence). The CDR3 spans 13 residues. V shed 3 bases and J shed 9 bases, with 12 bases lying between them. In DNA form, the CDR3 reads TGTGCCAGCAGTTTCGGGCTAGCGATTGAGCAGTTCTTC. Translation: CASSFGLAIEQFF.

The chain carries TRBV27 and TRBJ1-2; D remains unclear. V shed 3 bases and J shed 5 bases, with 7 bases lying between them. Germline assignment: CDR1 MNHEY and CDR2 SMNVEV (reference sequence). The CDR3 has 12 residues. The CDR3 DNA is TGTGCCAGCAGTTTCCGGGGTTATGGCTACACCTTC. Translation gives CASSFRGYGYTF.

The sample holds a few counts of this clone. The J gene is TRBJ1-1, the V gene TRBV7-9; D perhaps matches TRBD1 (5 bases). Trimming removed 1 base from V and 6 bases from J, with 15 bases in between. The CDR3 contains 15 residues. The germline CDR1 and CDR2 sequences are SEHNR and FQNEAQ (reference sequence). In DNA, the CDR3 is TGTGCCAGCAGCTTAGATATGGCAGGGAAGTCTGAAGCTTTCTTT. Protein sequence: CASSLDMAGKSEAFF.

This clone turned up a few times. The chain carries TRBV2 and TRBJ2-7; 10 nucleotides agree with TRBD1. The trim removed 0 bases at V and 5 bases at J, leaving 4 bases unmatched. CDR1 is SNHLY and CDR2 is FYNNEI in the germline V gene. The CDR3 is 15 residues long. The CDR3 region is CASSEAWTGGDEQYF. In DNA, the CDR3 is TGTGCCAGCAGTGAAGCTTGGACAGGGGGGGACGAGCAGTACTTC.